A selection of T cell receptor beta chains follows, all from one sample in a study of T-cell memory formation after mild COVID-19. TCRdb passed the 5' RACE reads through MiXCR, listing each CDR3 protein once. The profile shows about 130,000 distinct CDR3 sequences, about 18% of them singletons. Sequences were obtained from PBMCs or a T cell subset sorted from them (not recorded which). The receptors were sampled from a man between 18 and 29 years old who had mild COVID-19 (a few samples of this study predate the infection). Cell type and time point are not known. Both conserved end residues are part of each CDR3. Each record gives: CDR3 protein, CDR3 DNA, V gene, J gene, clone size, D gene. The D gene is left open where the match is weak. Size is omitted from some rows. Given values are once, few, many or a class for expanded clones.

CASTLRQGANTEAFF,TGCGCCAGCACCCTCCGCCAAGGGGCCAACACTGAAGCTTTCTTT,TRBV5-1,TRBJ1-1,-,-
CASSQGQERPQHF,TGTGCCAGCAGCCAAGGACAGGAGAGGCCCCAGCATTTT,TRBV4-2,TRBJ1-5,many,-
CASSLVFVSSGEKLFF,TGTGCCAGCAGCTTAGTTTTTGTATCTTCCGGGGAAAAACTGTTTTTT,TRBV7-2,TRBJ1-4,-,-
CASSQATNEKLFF,TGTGCCAGCAGCCAGGCGACTAATGAAAAACTGTTTTTT,TRBV3-1,TRBJ1-4,few,-
CASSLVLRTGWGNEQFF,TGCGCCAGCTCCCTGGTCCTGCGGACCGGGTGGGGCAATGAGCAGTTCTTC,TRBV5-1,TRBJ2-1,few,-
CASTDPRPSYEQYF,TGTGCCAGCACCGACCCCAGGCCCTCCTACGAGCAGTACTTC,TRBV6-5,TRBJ2-7,few,-
CASSQEIGRPLASGELFF,TGCGCCAGCAGCCAAGAGATCGGCAGGCCGCTGGCCTCCGGGGAGCTGTTTTTT,TRBV4-3,TRBJ2-2,few,-
CAIRAGAGDDYGYTF,TGTGCCATCAGAGCTGGAGCAGGGGACGACTATGGCTACACCTTC,TRBV10-3,TRBJ1-2,few,-
CASSQRFGITDTQYF,TGTGCCAGCAGTCAAAGGTTTGGTATCACAGATACGCAGTATTTT,TRBV27,TRBJ2-3,-,-
CSAPTGDQPQHF,TGCAGTGCTCCGACCGGGGACCAGCCCCAGCATTTT,TRBV20-1,TRBJ1-5,-,-
CASSIGQGTNNSPLHF,TGCGCCAGCAGCATCGGACAGGGCACCAATAATTCACCCCTCCACTTT,TRBV5-1,TRBJ1-6,few,TRBD1
CSALRDGNGYTF,TGCAGTGCTCTTCGGGACGGCAATGGCTACACCTTC,TRBV20-1,TRBJ1-2,-,-
CASSGTSGAYEQYF,TGCGCCAGCAGCGGGACTAGCGGTGCGTACGAGCAGTACTTC,TRBV5-1,TRBJ2-7,few,TRBD2
CASRWTGSSPLHF,TGTGCCAGCAGGTGGACAGGGAGTTCACCCCTCCACTTT,TRBV27,TRBJ1-6,-,TRBD1
CASKLLATSGNTIYF,TGTGCCAGCAAGCTCTTGGCGACCTCTGGAAACACCATATATTTT,TRBV12-3/TRBV12-4,TRBJ1-3,-,-
CASSLSSTYEQYF,TGTGCCAGCAGCTTAAGTTCCACTTACGAGCAGTACTTC,TRBV7-3,TRBJ2-7,-,-
CASSLGWGYSPLHF,TGTGCCAGCAGCTTGGGGTGGGGGTATTCACCCCTCCACTTT,TRBV5-6,TRBJ1-6,few,-
CASSPPRGGQETQYF,TGCGCCAGCAGCCCTCCCCGGGGCGGGCAAGAGACCCAGTACTTC,TRBV5-1,TRBJ2-5,many,-
CSARPGTSGGETQYF,TGCAGTGCTAGACCCGGGACTAGCGGGGGGGAGACCCAGTACTTC,TRBV20-1,TRBJ2-5,-,TRBD2
CASSLTSVNEQFF,TGTGCCAGCAGCTTAACGAGTGTGAATGAGCAGTTCTTC,TRBV7-3,TRBJ2-1,-,-
CASGSGADSEAFF,TGTGCCAGCGGCTCCGGGGCTGACTCTGAAGCTTTCTTT,TRBV6-5,TRBJ1-1,-,-
CASSPASRDEQFF,TGTGCCAGCAGCCCCGCCAGCCGGGATGAGCAGTTCTTC,TRBV7-2,TRBJ2-1,-,-
CASSNPGGTTDTQYF,TGTGCCAGTAGTAACCCGGGGGGAACCACAGATACGCAGTATTTT,TRBV19,TRBJ2-3,few,TRBD2
CASSSGLAVVDTQYF,TGCGCCAGCAGCTCCGGACTAGCGGTTGTAGATACGCAGTATTTT,TRBV5-1,TRBJ2-3,-,TRBD2
CASSLRDRGETQYF,TGCGCCAGCAGCTTGAGGGACAGGGGAGAGACCCAGTACTTC,TRBV5-1,TRBJ2-5,few,TRBD1
CASKLAGGRSDTQYF,TGTGCCAGCAAACTAGCGGGGGGGCGCTCAGATACGCAGTATTTT,TRBV12-3/TRBV12-4,TRBJ2-3,many,TRBD2
CASSQDGSGARYEQYF,TGTGCCAGCAGCCAAGATGGTAGCGGGGCTCGCTACGAGCAGTACTTC,TRBV4-2,TRBJ2-7,-,TRBD2
CSVQQGGNTEAFF,TGCAGCGTCCAACAGGGGGGTAACACTGAAGCTTTCTTT,TRBV29-1,TRBJ1-1,-,TRBD1
CASSLVRTSGAYSGANVLTF,TGTGCCAGCAGCTTAGTAAGGACTAGCGGGGCTTACTCTGGGGCCAACGTCCTGACTTTC,TRBV7-9,TRBJ2-6,-,TRBD2
CASSAGPGTGNEQYF,TGTGCCAGCAGCGCCGGACCCGGGACAGGTAACGAGCAGTACTTC,TRBV5-6,TRBJ2-7,few,TRBD1
CASSLLGPDSNQPQHF,TGTGCCAGCAGTTTATTGGGCCCGGATAGCAATCAGCCCCAGCATTTT,TRBV27,TRBJ1-5,-,-
CASSPLRDRENYGYTF,TGTGCCAGCAGCCCACTCCGGGACAGGGAAAACTATGGCTACACCTTC,TRBV11-2,TRBJ1-2,-,TRBD1
CASSLVANEQFF,TGTGCCAGCAGCTTGGTGGCGAATGAGCAGTTCTTC,TRBV5-4,TRBJ2-1,many,-
CASRPRDLGEQFF,TGTGCCAGCAGGCCACGGGACTTGGGTGAGCAGTTCTTC,TRBV2,TRBJ2-1,few,-
CAWNRADTQYF,TGTGCCTGGAACAGGGCGGATACGCAGTATTTT,TRBV30,TRBJ2-3,many,-
CASSEAWQKADTQYF,TGTGCCAGCAGTGAAGCTTGGCAGAAGGCGGATACGCAGTATTTT,TRBV6-1,TRBJ2-3,-,-
CASSKRTGGQPQHF,TGTGCCAGCAGTAAACGGACAGGGGGCCAGCCCCAGCATTTT,TRBV6-5,TRBJ1-5,-,TRBD1
CATSGGARTGELFF,TGTGCCACCAGTGGGGGGGCCCGCACCGGGGAGCTGTTTTTT,TRBV24-1,TRBJ2-2,few,-
CSAPQALYNSPLHF,TGCAGTGCTCCCCAGGCCCTCTATAATTCACCCCTCCACTTT,TRBV20-1,TRBJ1-6,few,-
CSASRGFYEQYF,TGCAGTGCTAGCCGGGGATTCTACGAGCAGTACTTC,TRBV20-1,TRBJ2-7,-,-